This T cell receptor beta chain was identified in a study of T cell responses to AZD1222 COVID-19 vaccine (dated by TCRdb to the early 2020s). Notes on the research overall: AZD1222 recipients whose second dose came at about 4 weeks and those whose second dose came at about 12 weeks were combined into one group, since spike-specific TCR depth and breadth did not differ between the two schedules. A total of under 250 trial participants underwent TCR sequencing, of whom some 200 had received two doses of AZD1222 and about 25 had received two doses of the MenACWY control vaccine. Enrollment into the trials was organized by age into subgroups of 18-55, 56-69 and 70-plus years, and those subgroups contained about 160, 30 and 59 TCR-sequenced participants, respectively. The full study reports these points: Reportedly, close to half of the unique spike-specific TCRs recognized epitopes lying outside the regions that are mutated in the B.1.351 and B.1.1.7 variants. In the small 56-69-year group, the increase in depth fell short of significance, most likely because of low power. No day 14 peak-response samples were available, so repertoires were characterized only after the peak T cell response. CD4 TCRs associated with the vaccine covered the entire spike protein, and the dominant responses were in regions 160-218 and 743-854. A significant rise in spike-specific TCR breadth and depth was observed after two AZD1222 doses relative to day 0 and relative to MenACWY recipients. Participants were mostly white British, with more females than males. The authors suggested clonal diversity may have been underestimated. Conclusions about previously exposed vaccinees are limited, since just 5 or 6 AZD1222 recipients were seropositive for SARS-CoV-2 at baseline.

The sample's time point label is to be understood as: baseline before first vaccination. Samples from vaccinated people were obtained from the UK trials COV001 and COV002, which included a single-blind randomized controlled phase 2/3 trial of AZD1222 (ChAdOx1 nCoV-19) in healthy adults. For TCRbeta chain sequencing, PBMC samples from trial participants were taken at day 0 and at day 28 after the second dose. This clone was recorded a few times. The target of this receptor is not known. No much larger clone exists at a distance of one base, and base qualities are not known. Compared with germline, V lacks 6 bases and J lacks 8 bases; bases without a gene match: 6. The germline V gene (reference sequence) yields GTSNPN for CDR1 and SVGIG for CDR2. From cysteine to phenylalanine, the CDR3 is 11 amino acids long. The kept DNA is CDR3 alone, 33 bases in frame from the first base. The CDR3 regions of human TCRbeta chains were analyzed by immunosequencing. In the authors' own workflow: TCRs in the repertoires were matched against a reference library of SARS-CoV-2-specific TCRs that had been generated with the MIRA antigen-specificity platform. Breadth was defined as the fraction of unique TCRs that were SARS-CoV-2-associated. Depth was defined as the fraction of total T cells that were SARS-CoV-2-associated. Using the MIRA data, each spike-specific TCR was assigned both to the spike region to which the TCR was reactive and to a CD4 or CD8 class. Log10-transformed breadth and depth values were compared by one-way ANOVA with Sidak's multiple comparisons tests. As stored in TCRdb, this immuneACCESS dataset retains in-frame rearrangements with V and J assigned. A fraction of the clones does not appear; measured against another copy, unresolved V genes explain less than half of the discrepancy, and the remainder lacks a known reason. V, J and clone size were drawn from that table, and D and trimming were deduced from the DNA. The sample has roughly 190,000 clones on record, approximately 93% of them singletons. The ten biggest clones cover about 3.9% of the sample.

Material: peripheral blood, obtained on day 0 of AZD1222 vaccination. The chain is assembled from TRBV30 and TRBJ1-1; TRBD1 lines up with 7 middle nucleotides. This receptor was taken from an adult in good health. For the CDR3, the sequence is CACSGGGEAFF. The DNA reads as follows: TGTGCCTGCTCAGGGGGTGGGGAAGCTTTCTTT.